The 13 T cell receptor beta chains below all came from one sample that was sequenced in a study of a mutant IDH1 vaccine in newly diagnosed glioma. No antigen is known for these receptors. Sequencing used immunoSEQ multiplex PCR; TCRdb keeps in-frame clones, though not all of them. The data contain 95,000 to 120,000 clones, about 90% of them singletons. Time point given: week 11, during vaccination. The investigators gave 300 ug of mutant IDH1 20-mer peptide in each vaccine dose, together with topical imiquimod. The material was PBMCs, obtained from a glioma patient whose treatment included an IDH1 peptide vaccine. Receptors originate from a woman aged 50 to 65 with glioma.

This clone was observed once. The CDR3 DNA reads TGTGCCAGCAGCTTAACTACAGGGACGCGCGAGCAGTACTTC. Amino acids: CASSLTTGTREQYF. The V and J genes are TRBV7-9 and TRBJ2-7, with a tentative D call TRBD1 (6 bases). V shed 2 bases and J shed 6 bases, with 14 bases lying between them. The CDR3 runs to 14 residues. Germline V gene sequence: CDR1 SEHNR, CDR2 FQNEAQ (reference sequence). The variable domain in full, completed from reference TRBV7-9 and TRBJ2-7, reads DTGVSQNPRHKITKRGQNVTFRCDPISEHNRLYWYRQTLGQGPEFLTYFQNEAQLEKSRLLSDRFSAERPKGSFSTLEIQRTEQGDSAMYLCASSLTTGTREQYFGPGTRLTVT.

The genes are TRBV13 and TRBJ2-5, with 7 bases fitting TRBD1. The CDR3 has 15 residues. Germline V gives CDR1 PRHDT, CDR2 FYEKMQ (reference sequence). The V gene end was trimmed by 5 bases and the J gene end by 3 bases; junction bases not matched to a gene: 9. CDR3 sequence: CASSTRDSLKETQYF. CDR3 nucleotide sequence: TGTGCCAGCAGCACCCGGGACAGCCTTAAAGAGACCCAGTACTTC.

CDR3 protein: CASSYSGAGGYTF. The CDR3 DNA sequence: TGTGCCAGCAGTTACTCAGGGGCGGGAGGCTACACCTTC. The chain combines TRBV6-6 with TRBJ1-2; perhaps TRBD1 as D (5 bases). The CDR3 contains 13 residues. Trimming took off 0 bases at V and 8 bases at J, with 10 bases between the two ends. Looked up from germline, CDR1 is MNHNY and CDR2 is SVGAGI (reference sequence).

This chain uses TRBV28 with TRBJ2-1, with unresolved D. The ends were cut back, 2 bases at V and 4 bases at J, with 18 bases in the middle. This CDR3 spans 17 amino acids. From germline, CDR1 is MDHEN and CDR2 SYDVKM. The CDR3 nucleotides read TGTGCCAGCAGTTTAATAGGGTTGAGGAGAACATACAATGAGCAGTTCTTC. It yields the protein CASSLIGLRRTYNEQFF.

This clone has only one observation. The CDR3 here is CASSSLGAHGYTF. The CDR3 DNA reads TGTGCCAGCAGTTCTCTAGGGGCACATGGCTACACCTTC. V gene TRBV27 combines with J gene TRBJ1-2; D possibly corresponds to TRBD1 (5 bases). The V end lost 4 bases, the J end lost 6 bases, and 12 bases lay between the germline ends. Germline loops: CDR1 MNHEY, CDR2 SMNVEV (reference sequence). The CDR3 has 13 amino acids.

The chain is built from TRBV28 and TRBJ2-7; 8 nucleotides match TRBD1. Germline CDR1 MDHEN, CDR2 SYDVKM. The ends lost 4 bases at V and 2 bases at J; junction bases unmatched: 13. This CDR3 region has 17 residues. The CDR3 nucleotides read TGTGCCAGCAGTTCCCCCTCTCGGGACAGGAATACCTACGAGCAGTACTTC. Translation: CASSSPSRDRNTYEQYF.

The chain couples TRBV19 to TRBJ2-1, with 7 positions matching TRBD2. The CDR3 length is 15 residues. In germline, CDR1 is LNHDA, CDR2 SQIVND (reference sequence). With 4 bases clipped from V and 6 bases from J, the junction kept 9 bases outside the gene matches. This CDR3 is CASSTEAGESNEQFF. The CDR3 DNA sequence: TGTGCCAGTAGTACCGAGGCGGGAGAGAGCAATGAGCAGTTCTTC.

CDR3 in DNA: TGTGCCAGCAGGAACGGGGTCTGGGGTCAGCCCCAGCATTTT. As protein: CASRNGVWGQPQHF. The rearrangement links TRBV28 to TRBJ1-5; D uncertain. Trimming pared 6 bases from V and 6 bases from J, leaving 15 bases between. The CDR3 has 14 amino acids. Germline assignment: CDR1 MDHEN and CDR2 SYDVKM.

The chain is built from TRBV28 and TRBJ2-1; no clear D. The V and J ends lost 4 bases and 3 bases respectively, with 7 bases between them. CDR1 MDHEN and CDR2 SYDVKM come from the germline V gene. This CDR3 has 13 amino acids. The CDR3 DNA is TGTGCCAGCAGTTCCCCAGGCTACAATGAGCAGTTCTTC. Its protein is CASSSPGYNEQFF. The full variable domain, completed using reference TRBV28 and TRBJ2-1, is DVKVTQSSRYLVKRTGEKVFLECVQDMDHENMFWYRQDPGLGLRLIYFSYDVKMKEKGDIPEGYSVSREKKERFSLILESASTNQTSMYLCASSSPGYNEQFFGPGTRLTVL.

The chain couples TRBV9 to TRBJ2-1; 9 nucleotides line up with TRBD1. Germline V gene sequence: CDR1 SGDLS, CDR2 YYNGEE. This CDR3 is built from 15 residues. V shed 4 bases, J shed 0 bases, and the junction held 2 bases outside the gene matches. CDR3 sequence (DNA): TGTGCCAGCAGCCTGACAGGGGGCTCCTACAATGAGCAGTTCTTC. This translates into CASSLTGGSYNEQFF.

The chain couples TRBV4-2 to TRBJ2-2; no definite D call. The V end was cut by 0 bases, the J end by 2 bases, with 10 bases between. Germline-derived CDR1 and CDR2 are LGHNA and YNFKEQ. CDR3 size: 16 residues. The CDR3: CASSQDLGINTGELFF. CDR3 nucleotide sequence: TGTGCCAGCAGCCAAGACTTGGGGATTAACACCGGGGAGCTGTTTTTT.

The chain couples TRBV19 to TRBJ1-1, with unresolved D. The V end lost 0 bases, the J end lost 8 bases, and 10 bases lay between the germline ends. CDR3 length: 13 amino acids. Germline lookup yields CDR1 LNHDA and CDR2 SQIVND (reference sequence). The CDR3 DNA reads TGTGCCAGTAGTATAGATCCGGGCGAAGAAGCTTTCTTT. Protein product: CASSIDPGEEAFF.

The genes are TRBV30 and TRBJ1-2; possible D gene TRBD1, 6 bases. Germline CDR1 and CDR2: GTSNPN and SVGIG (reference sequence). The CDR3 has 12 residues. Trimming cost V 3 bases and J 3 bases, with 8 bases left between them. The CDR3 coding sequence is TGTGCCTGGAGGAGGGGGGACTATGGCTACACCTTC. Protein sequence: CAWRRGDYGYTF.